This TCR beta chain comes out of a study of radiation and T cells in renal cell carcinoma. Study information: Nephrectomy followed 15 Gy stereotactic body radiation by 4 weeks.

Concerning this clone itself: Its antigen is unknown.

TCRdb keeps only in-frame clones here, not all; method: immunoSEQ multiplex PCR. The table shows tens of thousands of clones, with 80% occurring only once. The time point is: blood 2 weeks post-SBRT. This sample's treatment: 15 Gy SBRT to primary tumor, nephrectomy 4 weeks later. Serial blood draws occurred at baseline and 2 and 4 weeks post-SBRT. The patient's renal cell carcinoma had clear cell pathology. This CDR3 is 11 amino acids long. V shed 11 bases and J shed 5 bases, with 12 bases lying between them. The germline CDR1 and CDR2 sequences are MNHNS and SASEGT. General study results and limits: From baseline, blood top tumor clonotypes peaked at 2 weeks post-radiation.

The specimen comprised blood, sampled from a patient whose treatment included radiotherapy and nephrectomy. The sequence was collected from a woman between 65 and 79 years old with renal cell carcinoma. The V gene is TRBV6-1, the J gene TRBJ2-5, with a possible D match to TRBD2 (6 bases). CDR3 coding DNA: TGTGCCGGGGGGTTTGGGGAGACCCAGTACTTC. It yields the protein CAGGFGETQYF.